This T cell receptor (beta chain) was identified during a study of regulatory T cells in long-lasting Graves disease. This CDR3 spans 15 amino acids. Trimming shortened V by 1 base and J by 0 bases, and 10 bases separated the two germline ends. Germline V gene sequence: CDR1 SGDLS, CDR2 YYNGEE. As to time point: newly diagnosed GD, antithyroid drugs for less than 3 months. The TCR library used RNA extracted from PBMCs. This clonotype was observed a few times. The authors built TCR beta libraries using iRepertoire HTBI primers and Arm-PCR of CDR3 regions. TCRdb reprocessed the multiplex PCR reads via MiXCR and lists one record per CDR3 protein. The table includes 580,000 or so distinct CDR3 sequences, 16% detected once. The sample also formed part of further work on T cells in Graves' hyperthyroidism and ophthalmopathy.

The chain employs TRBV9 and TRBJ1-2; no clear D gene. This receptor was obtained from a young man with Graves disease. Sequenced here: peripheral blood mononuclear cells (PBMCs), sampled at new diagnosis, from a patient treated with antithyroid drugs. DNA for the CDR3: TGTGCCAGCAGCGTACTTGACGGACCTAACTATGGCTACACCTTC. Residues: CASSVLDGPNYGYTF.